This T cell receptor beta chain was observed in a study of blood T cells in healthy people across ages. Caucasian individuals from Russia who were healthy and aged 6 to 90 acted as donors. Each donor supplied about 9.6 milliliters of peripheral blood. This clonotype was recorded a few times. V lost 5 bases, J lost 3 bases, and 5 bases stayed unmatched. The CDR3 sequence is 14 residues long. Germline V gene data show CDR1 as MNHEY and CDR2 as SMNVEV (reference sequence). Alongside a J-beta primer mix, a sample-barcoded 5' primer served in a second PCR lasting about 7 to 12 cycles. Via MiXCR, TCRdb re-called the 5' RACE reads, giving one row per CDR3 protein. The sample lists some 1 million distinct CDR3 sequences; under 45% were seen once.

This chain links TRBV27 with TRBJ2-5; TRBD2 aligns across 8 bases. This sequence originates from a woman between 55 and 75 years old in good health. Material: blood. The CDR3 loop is CASSTQLAEETQYF. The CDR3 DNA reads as TGTGCCAGCAGTACCCAACTAGCGGAAGAGACCCAGTACTTC.